These 19 T cell receptor beta chains came from one sample sequenced in a study of neurological immune-mediated disorders. TCRdb re-derived calls from the 5' RACE reads in MiXCR, one entry per CDR3 protein. The sample includes 75,000 to 95,000 distinct CDR3 sequences, about a sixth seen only once; the top ten take 15%. The sequenced sample was PBMCs. Receptor source: a woman aged 40 to 50 in good health.

The rearrangement links TRBV5-6 to TRBJ2-1, with TRBD2 identical over 9 bases. Germline V CDR1 and CDR2: SGHDT, YYEEEE. The CDR3 has 16 amino acids. J gave up 7 bases and V 4 bases, and 12 bases lay outside the gene matches. The chain's CDR3 is CASSPWRGGLQNEQFF. The DNA for the CDR3 is TGTGCCAGCAGCCCTTGGCGGGGGGGCCTCCAGAATGAGCAGTTCTTC.

The V call is TRBV9, the J call TRBJ2-1; no firm D call. This CDR3 has 16 residues. Per the germline V gene, CDR1 is SGDLS and CDR2 is YYNGEE. The germline V and J ends were trimmed by 2 bases and 0 bases, with 12 bases remaining between them. Written as DNA, the CDR3 is TGTGCCAGCAGCGTTTGGGGTCTAAGCTCCTACAATGAGCAGTTCTTC. Its protein product is CASSVWGLSSYNEQFF.

This clonotype was seen at least ten times. The chain combines TRBV7-2 with TRBJ2-7; TRBD2 matches at 8 bases. The germline V gene has CDR1 SGHTA and CDR2 FQGNSA. The CDR3 covers 15 residues. V lost 1 base, J lost 4 bases, and 6 bases stayed unmatched. In nucleotides, the CDR3 is TGTGCCAGCAGCTTAGTGGGTAGCGGGGTGTACGAGCAGTACTTC. It translates to CASSLVGSGVYEQYF.

Concerning this clonotype: A much bigger clone sits one base away, suggesting this may be a read error. The chain joins TRBV20-1 to TRBJ1-1; possibly TRBD1 for D (5 bases). The CDR3 consists of 16 residues. In germline, CDR1 is DFQATT, CDR2 SNEGSKA (reference sequence). The CDR3 here is CSASRPRGVRPTEALF. DNA for the CDR3: TGCAGTGCTAGTCGCCCGAGGGGAGTAAGACCCACTGAAGCTTTATTT.

This clonotype has ten or more counts. The gene calls are TRBV28 and TRBJ1-2; no definite D call. The CDR3 runs to 12 residues. Trimming removed 5 bases from V and 2 bases from J, with 6 bases in between. Germline V CDR1 and CDR2: MDHEN, SYDVKM. The CDR3 protein is CASSKQNYGYTF. The CDR3 DNA sequence: TGTGCCAGCAGTAAACAGAACTATGGCTACACCTTC.

This clonotype was found many times. The J gene is TRBJ2-1, the V gene TRBV6-4; 15 nucleotides align to TRBD2. CDR1 MRHNA and CDR2 SNTAGT come from the germline V gene. Trimming cost V 2 bases and J 7 bases; bases outside gene matches: 6. The CDR3 runs to 17 residues. CDR3 nucleotides: TGTGCCAGCAGTGACCCTGGACTAGCGGGGGGGGGTAATGAGCAGTTCTTC. The encoded protein is CASSDPGLAGGGNEQFF.

This clonotype was observed many times. The CDR3 DNA sequence: TGTGCCAGCAGCAAAGAAGGCAGGGGAGAAAAACTGTTTTTT. It translates to CASSKEGRGEKLFF. The chain has TRBV21-1 and TRBJ1-4; TRBD1, the table's D call, lacks a check against the DNA. TRBV21-1 corresponds to a pseudogene. The CDR3 consists of 14 residues.

This clonotype was picked up many times. The chain employs TRBV10-3 and TRBJ2-4; tentatively, D is TRBD1 (6 bases). Germline CDR1 reads ENHRY; CDR2 reads SYGVKD. The V and J ends lost 0 bases and 8 bases respectively, with 11 bases between them. CDR3 length: 14 amino acids. Here the CDR3 reads CAISESGDIDIQYF. The CDR3 DNA reads TGTGCCATCAGTGAGTCCGGGGACATTGACATTCAGTACTTC.

This clonotype was observed a few times. A much bigger clone sits one base away, suggesting this may be a read error. The chain has TRBV29-1 and TRBJ2-3, with no clear D. Germline-derived CDR1 and CDR2 are SQVTM and ANQGSEA. The CDR3 runs to 12 residues. CDR3 in DNA: TGCAGCGTTGAAGTCCCCCCAGATACGCTGTATTTT. Translated, it gives CSVEVPPDTLYF.

Ten or more counts support this clonotype. The V call is TRBV7-2, the J call TRBJ2-3, with D maybe TRBD1 (5 bases). The germline V and J ends were trimmed by 3 bases and 3 bases, with 13 bases remaining between them. Germline CDR1 and CDR2: SGHTA and FQGNSA. The CDR3 is made up of 15 amino acids. This chain's CDR3 is CASSLMGQTTDTQYF. The CDR3 DNA sequence: TGTGCCAGCAGCTTGATGGGGCAAACTACAGATACGCAGTATTTT.

This rearrangement joins TRBV4-1 to TRBJ1-1; D is ambiguous. The CDR3 covers 15 residues. Germline V gene lookup returns CDR1 MGHRA and CDR2 YSYEKL. The V gene lost 1 base and the J gene lost 3 bases, with 12 bases spanning the gap. CDR3 sequence (DNA): TGCGCCAGCAGCCAAGGGCCGGAGCTAGACACTGAAGCTTTCTTT. Its protein product is CASSQGPELDTEAFF.

This clonotype was picked up many times. The chain uses TRBV7-2 and TRBJ2-5; 9 nucleotides line up with TRBD2. CDR1 SGHTA and CDR2 FQGNSA come from the germline V gene. This CDR3 contains 15 residues. After removal of 2 bases from V and 1 base from J, the junction contained 2 bases not matched to a gene. This chain's CDR3 is CASSLFSGGQETQYF. The CDR3 DNA is TGTGCCAGCAGCTTATTTAGCGGGGGCCAAGAGACCCAGTACTTC.

This clonotype was seen at least ten times. This rearrangement joins TRBV20-1 to TRBJ2-7; no clear D gene. Germline values: CDR1 DFQATT, CDR2 SNEGSKA (reference sequence). V was shortened by 5 bases and J by 5 bases, with 10 bases between the two germline ends. This CDR3 comprises 11 residues. The CDR3 DNA is TGCAGTGCTGCTGAGGCGGACGAGCAGTACGTC. Encoded protein: CSAAEADEQYV.

This clonotype was seen many times. The V and J genes are TRBV7-8 and TRBJ1-5; D is perhaps TRBD1 (5 bases). This CDR3 region has 16 residues. V was cut by 3 bases and J by 0 bases, with 12 bases left in between. Germline V CDR1 and CDR2: SGHVS, FQNEAQ. CDR3 sequence: CASSLVAGASNQPQHF. DNA of the CDR3: TGTGCCAGCAGCTTGGTTGCCGGGGCTAGCAATCAGCCCCAGCATTTT.

This clonotype was counted at least ten times. The chain employs TRBV7-8 and TRBJ1-1, with D hard to call. The CDR3 runs 12 residues. Germline CDR1 and CDR2: SGHVS and FQNEAQ. Trimming pared 8 bases from V and 2 bases from J, leaving 9 bases between. The CDR3: CASSWQNTEAFF. The CDR3 DNA sequence: TGTGCCAGCTCTTGGCAAAACACTGAAGCTTTCTTT.

The J gene is TRBJ2-1, the V gene TRBV3-1; D not certain. The CDR3 covers 15 residues. Trimming stripped 1 base from V and 3 bases from J, with 10 bases between. CDR1 LGHDT and CDR2 YNNKEL come from the germline V gene (reference sequence). The DNA of the CDR3 is TGTGCCAGCAGCCAAGGAAACGGATACTACAATGAGCAGTTCTTC. Translating gives CASSQGNGYYNEQFF.

Ten or more counts support this clonotype. V gene TRBV4-2 combines with J gene TRBJ1-4, with D possibly being TRBD1 (5 bases). The V gene lost 2 bases and the J gene lost 8 bases, with 21 bases spanning the gap. Germline V gene sequence: CDR1 LGHNA, CDR2 YNFKEQ. CDR3 length: 17 amino acids. The CDR3 nucleotides read TGTGCCAGCAGCCAACAGGGCCAAGAGGGGTCGGAGGAAAAACTGTTTTTT. Residues: CASSQQGQEGSEEKLFF.

This clonotype was counted many times. This chain connects TRBV12-3 or TRBV12-4 to TRBJ2-1; possibly TRBD1 for D (5 bases). The CDR3 length is 12 residues. The V gene lost 0 bases and the J gene lost 10 bases, with 7 bases spanning the gap. Here the CDR3 reads CASSLADREQFF. The CDR3 DNA reads TGTGCCAGCAGTTTAGCCGACAGAGAGCAGTTCTTC.

This clonotype was seen ten or more times. The rearrangement links TRBV7-2 to TRBJ1-1, with a weak D call TRBD1 (6 bases). Trimming stripped 1 base from V and 1 base from J, with 10 bases between. This CDR3 spans 15 amino acids. Germline CDR1 is SGHTA and CDR2 is FQGNSA. CDR3 region: CASSLGAGENTEAFF. For the CDR3, the DNA is TGTGCCAGCAGCTTAGGGGCAGGGGAGAACACTGAAGCTTTCTTT.